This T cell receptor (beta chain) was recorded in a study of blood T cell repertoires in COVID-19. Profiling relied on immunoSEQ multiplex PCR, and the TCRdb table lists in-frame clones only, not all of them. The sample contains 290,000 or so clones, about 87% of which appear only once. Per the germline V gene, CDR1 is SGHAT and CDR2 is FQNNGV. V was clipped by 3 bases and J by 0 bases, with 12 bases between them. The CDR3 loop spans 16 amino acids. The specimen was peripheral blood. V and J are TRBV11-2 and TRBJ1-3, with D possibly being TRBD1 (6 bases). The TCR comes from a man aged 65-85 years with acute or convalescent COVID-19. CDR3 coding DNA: TGTGCCAGCAGCTTGGAGGGGGGGGTCTCTGGAAACACCATATATTTT. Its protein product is CASSLEGGVSGNTIYF.